The 4 T cell receptor beta chains below were found in one sample sequenced in a study of T cell responses to AZD1222 COVID-19 vaccine. The repertoire was sequenced with immunoSEQ multiplex PCR; TCRdb's copy has only in-frame clones and lacks some. The table has more than 90,000 clones, roughly 83% seen once. The material was peripheral blood, obtained 28 days after the second AZD1222 dose. Every receptor here comes from an adult who received the AZD1222 COVID-19 vaccine.

Only one count was recorded for this clone. V and J are TRBV20-1 and TRBJ2-4; 8 bases align to TRBD2. V trimming: 1 base; J trimming: 13 bases; junction bases outside the gene matches: 3. The CDR3 extends over 11 amino acids. CDR1 and CDR2 (germline): DFQATT, SNEGSKA (reference sequence). The CDR3 DNA is TGCAGTGCTAGAGTGCCTAGCGGGCAGTACTTC. It translates to CSARVPSGQYF.

This clone occurred a few times. The rearrangement links TRBV7-2 to TRBJ2-6; tentative D call: TRBD1 (5 bases). The length of the CDR3 is 15 residues. The germline V gene has CDR1 SGHTA and CDR2 FQGNSA. Trimming stripped 5 bases from V and 1 base from J, with 9 bases between. This CDR3 reads CASSTQGSGANVLTF. CDR3 bases: TGTGCCAGCAGCACGCAGGGTTCTGGGGCCAACGTCCTGACTTTC.

This chain links TRBV5-1 with TRBJ2-3; D may be TRBD2 (5 bases). CDR1 and CDR2 from the germline V gene are SGHRS and YFSETQ. The germline V and J ends were trimmed by 2 bases and 1 base, with 14 bases remaining between them. The CDR3 totals 16 residues. This CDR3 is CASSFRIGVGTDTQYF. The CDR3 nucleotides are TGCGCCAGCAGCTTTAGAATCGGGGTAGGCACAGATACGCAGTATTTT.

The chain recombines TRBV18 with TRBJ1-1; D gene unclear. V lost 0 bases and J 0 bases, leaving 8 bases between the germline ends. From germline, CDR1 is KGHSH and CDR2 LQKENI. The CDR3 consists of 15 residues. Written as DNA, the CDR3 is TGTGCCAGCTCACCACCTACCGTCATGAACACTGAAGCTTTCTTT. It is translated as CASSPPTVMNTEAFF. The whole variable domain, remainder taken from reference TRBV18 and TRBJ1-1, is NAGVMQNPRHLVRRRGQEARLRCSPMKGHSHVYWYRQLPEEGLKFMVYLQKENIIDESGMPKERFSAEFPKEGPSILRIQQVVRGDSAAYFCASSPPTVMNTEAFFGQGTRLTVV.